This T cell receptor beta chain was captured by sequencing in a study of T cells in Graves' hyperthyroidism and ophthalmopathy. Study in general: The initial diagnosis was the point when peripheral blood was collected, ahead of any treatment.

This clonotype has ten or more counts. Researchers barred patients who had uncontrolled infection, other autoimmune disease, pregnancy or lactation. Source material for PBMCs was 10 ml fresh peripheral blood. Trimming removed 0 bases from V and 0 bases from J; junction bases left unmatched: 6. CDR1 and CDR2 from the germline V gene are DFQATT and SNEGSKA (reference sequence). The CDR3 extends over 17 amino acids. TCR beta CDR3 regions were amplified from RNA. RT-PCR in the first round (using the HTBI primer set) targeted the TCR CDR3. From the multiplex PCR reads, TCRdb called clonotypes with MiXCR, one entry per CDR3 protein. The sample has hundreds of thousands of distinct CDR3 sequences, roughly 15% seen once; the top ten hold approximately 12%.

The sample consisted of blood. The chain is built from TRBV20-1 and TRBJ2-7; 12 bases are a match to TRBD2. This receptor was identified in a woman aged 50 to 60 with Graves' ophthalmopathy. Written as DNA, the CDR3 is TGCAGTGCTAGAGATTCTAGCGGGAGGGCCGACTCCTACGAGCAGTACTTC. Its translation is CSARDSSGRADSYEQYF.